The 8 T cell receptor beta chains below come from one sample, sequenced in a study of post-analysis software for immune sequencing data. General observations from the study: There were several TRBV segments more frequent in patients than controls, and TRBV5-6, TRBV5-1 and TRBV20-1 were among them.

Unique molecular identifiers tagged the TCR beta cDNA libraries. TCRdb redid the calling of the PCR reads with MiXCR, one entry per CDR3 protein. The sample comprises more than 450,000 distinct CDR3 sequences, about 40% of which are singletons, and more than 1.5% rests with the top ten. No antigen is known for these receptors. The sample consisted of blood. The receptors were gathered from a girl aged 10 to 17 with multiple sclerosis.

The rearrangement uses TRBV20-1 and TRBJ2-7; 7 bases are shared with TRBD2. The J call may not be correct, given that the DNA end is closer to TRBJ2-5. The CDR3 length is 13 residues. The germline V gene encodes CDR1 DFQATT and CDR2 SNEGSKA (reference sequence). Here the CDR3 DNA reads TGCAGTGCGGAGGGGAGGGGCGCAGAGACCCAGTACTTC. Protein sequence: CSAEGRGAETQYF.

The chain couples TRBV12-3 or TRBV12-4 to TRBJ2-5; the D gene is possibly TRBD2 (7 bases). This CDR3 has 15 residues. Trimming left V 5 bases short and J 7 bases short, with 20 bases between. Here the CDR3 DNA reads TGTGCCAGCAGTCTTTACGGGGGGCAGGCGCGGACCCAGTACTTC. It codes for CASSLYGGQARTQYF.

The chain has TRBV29-1 and TRBJ2-3; D is possibly TRBD2 (5 bases). The CDR3 runs to 14 residues. V lost 8 bases and J 0 bases, leaving 15 bases between the germline ends. CDR1 is SQVTM and CDR2 is ANQGSEA in the germline V gene. CDR3 DNA sequence: TGCAGCTCAATAGCGCAGTCTAGCACAGATACGCAGTATTTT. This translates into CSSIAQSSTDTQYF.

As to this clonotype: Since a much larger clone is just one base distant, this may be a read error. CDR3 sequence: CASSSSRTEDYGYTF. The CDR3 DNA is TGCGCCAGCAGCTCGTCAAGGACAGAAGACTATGGCTACACCTTC. The V call is TRBV5-1, the J call TRBJ1-2, with D possibly TRBD1 on 6 matching bases. The germline V gene has CDR1 SGHRS and CDR2 YFSETQ. The CDR3 runs to 15 residues. V gave up 3 bases and J gave up 3 bases, with 15 bases separating them.

This clonotype has a handful of counts. The junction and the germline gene differ at one end; a read error may be behind it. The chain has TRBV5-6 and TRBJ2-3; maybe TRBD2 (5 bases). CDR1 SGHDT and CDR2 YYEEEE come from the germline V gene. The CDR3 sequence is 14 residues long. As DNA, the CDR3 is TGTGCCAGTAGCTTGTACCATCGGGGAGATACGCAGTATTTT. It translates to CASSLYHRGDTQYF. The whole variable domain, remainder taken from reference TRBV5-6 and TRBJ2-3, is DAGVTQSPTHLIKTRGQQVTLRCSPKSGHDTVSWYQQALGQGPQFIFQYYEEEERQRGNFPDRFSGHQFPNYSSELNVNALLLGDSALYLCASSLYHRGDTQYFGPGTRLTVL.

The rearrangement uses TRBV20-1 and TRBJ1-1, with D possibly matching TRBD1 (5 bases). V lost 3 bases, J lost 10 bases, and 21 bases lay in between. Germline values: CDR1 DFQATT, CDR2 SNEGSKA (reference sequence). There are 14 residues in the CDR3. The CDR3 sequence: CSASDVRTTDRAFF. The CDR3 region has the DNA TGCAGTGCTAGTGACGTGCGGACAACTGATAGAGCTTTCTTT.

This clonotype turned up a few times. Written as DNA, the CDR3 is TGCGCCAGCAGCCAAGATCTACTGATGTCCTACGAGCAGTACTTC. Its translation is CASSQDLLMSYEQYF. The chain carries TRBV4-1 and TRBJ2-7; D is ambiguous. The ends were cut back, 0 bases at V and 1 base at J, with 10 bases in the middle. This CDR3 is 15 amino acids long. Germline V gene data show CDR1 as MGHRA and CDR2 as YSYEKL.

This clonotype was seen only a few times. The V call is TRBV5-1, the J call TRBJ2-5, with 8 nucleotides matching TRBD1. The trim removed 4 bases at V and 4 bases at J, leaving 3 bases unmatched. The CDR3 runs to 13 residues. CDR1 and CDR2 from the germline V gene are SGHRS and YFSETQ. DNA for the CDR3: TGCGCCAGCAGCATTGGGACAGGAGAGACCCAGTACTTC. Translating it yields CASSIGTGETQYF.